Below, 17 T cell receptor beta chains from the same sample are listed, as sequenced in a study of T cell responses to AZD1222 COVID-19 vaccine. The protocol was immunoSEQ multiplex PCR, while the TCRdb copy is restricted to in-frame clones and leaves out a portion. Of some 110,000 clones listed, around nine tenths were seen once; the top ten hold 1.7%. Sequencing was performed on peripheral blood, taken on day 0 of AZD1222 vaccination. The receptors originated from an adult in good health.

The rearrangement joins TRBV21-1 to TRBJ1-5. TRBV21-1 is termed a pseudogene. The CDR3 runs to 16 residues. CDR3 in amino acids: CASSKVVGKSNQPQHF. In nucleotides, the CDR3 is TGTGCCAGCAGCAAAGTTGTGGGAAAAAGCAATCAGCCCCAGCATTTT.

The gene calls are TRBV7-9 and TRBJ1-1; the D is unclear. Germline V gene sequence: CDR1 SEHNR, CDR2 FQNEAQ (reference sequence). The V end lost 5 bases, the J end lost 10 bases, and 8 bases lay between the germline ends. The CDR3 spans 10 residues. CDR3 DNA sequence: TGTGCCAGCAGCAACCGTAGAGCTTTCTTT. This codes for CASSNRRAFF. The full variable domain, with the rest looked up from reference TRBV7-9 and TRBJ1-1, is DTGVSQNPRHKITKRGQNVTFRCDPISEHNRLYWYRQTLGQGPEFLTYFQNEAQLEKSRLLSDRFSAERPKGSFSTLEIQRTEQGDSAMYLCASSNRRAFFGQGTRLTVV.

Remarks on this clone: Other nucleotide sequences in the sample specify the same CDR3. The chain combines TRBV19 with TRBJ1-1, with 7 bases aligning to TRBD1. The CDR3 sequence is 15 residues long. With 6 bases clipped from V and 0 bases from J, the junction kept 7 bases outside the gene matches. Germline V lookup: CDR1 LNHDA, CDR2 SQIVND (reference sequence). CDR3 DNA sequence: TGTGCCAGTAGCATGACAGGGAGGTTGAACACTGAAGCTTTCTTT. Amino acid sequence: CASSMTGRLNTEAFF. The whole variable domain, filled in from reference TRBV19 and TRBJ1-1, reads DGGITQSPKYLFRKEGQNVTLSCEQNLNHDAMYWYRQDPGQGLRLIYYSQIVNDFQKGDIAEGYSVSREKKESFPLTVTSAQKNPTAFYLCASSMTGRLNTEAFFGQGTRLTVV.

V is TRBV19 and J is TRBJ1-5, with 10 bases lining up with TRBD1. V was pared by 7 bases and J by 3 bases, with 6 bases of the junction left unmatched. This CDR3 comprises 15 residues. Germline-derived CDR1 and CDR2 are LNHDA and SQIVND (reference sequence). CDR3 nucleotides: TGTGCCAGTAAACCGGACAGGGGGTTCAATCAGCCCCAGCATTTT. Its translation is CASKPDRGFNQPQHF. Complete variable domain (other parts from reference TRBV19 and TRBJ1-5): DGGITQSPKYLFRKEGQNVTLSCEQNLNHDAMYWYRQDPGQGLRLIYYSQIVNDFQKGDIAEGYSVSREKKESFPLTVTSAQKNPTAFYLCASKPDRGFNQPQHFGDGTRLSIL.

CDR3 amino acids: CASSRGALDTEAFF. In nucleotides, the CDR3 is TGCGCCAGCAGCCGGGGGGCTTTAGACACTGAAGCTTTCTTT. This chain connects TRBV4-1 to TRBJ1-1; weak D call: TRBD1 (6 bases). Trimming cost V 4 bases and J 3 bases, with 12 bases left between them. The CDR3 length is 14 residues. Germline lookup yields CDR1 MGHRA and CDR2 YSYEKL.

V gene TRBV6-6 combines with J gene TRBJ1-1, with 9 positions matching TRBD1. Looked up from germline, CDR1 is MNHNY and CDR2 is SVGAGI (reference sequence). V trimming: 4 bases; J trimming: 1 base; junction bases outside the gene matches: 4. The CDR3 is 15 residues long. The chain's CDR3 is CASSSQDRGNTEAFF. CDR3 DNA sequence: TGTGCCAGCAGTTCCCAGGACAGGGGGAACACTGAAGCTTTCTTT.

The chain uses TRBV11-2 and TRBJ2-5, with 7 bases fitting TRBD2. CDR3 size: 14 residues. V dropped 5 bases and J dropped 5; count of bases not matched to a gene: 8. Germline V gene data show CDR1 as SGHAT and CDR2 as FQNNGV. CDR3 bases: TGTGCCAGCAGCCCCCCAGCGGGGCTCGAGACCCAGTACTTC. Its protein is CASSPPAGLETQYF.

This chain connects TRBV7-9 to TRBJ1-1; TRBD1 aligns across 8 bases. V was clipped by 5 bases and J by 3 bases; unmatched bases: 5. The CDR3 is 14 residues long. CDR1 is SEHNR and CDR2 is FQNEAQ in the germline V gene (reference sequence). The CDR3 is CASSEQGGYTEAFF. In DNA, the CDR3 is TGTGCCAGCAGCGAACAGGGGGGGTACACTGAAGCTTTCTTT.

The genes are TRBV24-1 and TRBJ2-2; possible D gene TRBD1, 5 bases. V gave up 6 bases and J gave up 5 bases, with 9 bases separating them. Germline V gene sequence: CDR1 KGHDR, CDR2 SFDVKD. This CDR3 spans 13 amino acids. The CDR3 protein is CATSRQGTGELFF. The DNA for the CDR3 is TGTGCCACCAGTCGGCAGGGAACCGGGGAGCTGTTTTTT.

This chain uses TRBV2 with TRBJ2-1, with 8 bases identical to TRBD2. The CDR3 is made up of 17 amino acids. J gave up 7 bases and V 6 bases, and 17 bases lay outside the gene matches. Looked up from germline, CDR1 is SNHLY and CDR2 is FYNNEI. The CDR3 coding sequence is TGTGCCAGCAGGGGCGGGACTAGAGTTTTAGCGGTGAATGAGCAGTTCTTC. As protein: CASRGGTRVLAVNEQFF.

The V call is TRBV28, the J call TRBJ1-5; D is possibly TRBD1 (5 bases). V was clipped by 4 bases and J by 7 bases, with 14 bases between them. Germline CDR1 MDHEN, CDR2 SYDVKM. The CDR3 spans 14 residues. The CDR3 sequence is CASSSNGAGQPQHF. The DNA for the CDR3 is TGTGCCAGCAGTTCTAATGGGGCAGGGCAGCCCCAGCATTTT.

The count of this clone is one. Other nucleotide sequences in the sample specify the same CDR3. This sequence joins TRBV18 and TRBJ2-3; the D is unclear. The germline gives CDR1 KGHSH, CDR2 LQKENI. V lost 0 bases and J lost 0, with 1 base in between. The CDR3 extends over 13 amino acids. CDR3: CASSPPSTDTQYF. Here the CDR3 DNA reads TGTGCCAGCTCACCACCCAGCACAGATACGCAGTATTTT. The full variable domain, its missing parts supplied by reference TRBV18 and TRBJ2-3, is NAGVMQNPRHLVRRRGQEARLRCSPMKGHSHVYWYRQLPEEGLKFMVYLQKENIIDESGMPKERFSAEFPKEGPSILRIQQVVRGDSAAYFCASSPPSTDTQYFGPGTRLTVL.

The CDR3 spells CASSSRTGEVEAFF. Here the CDR3 DNA reads TGTGCCAGCAGTTCGCGGACAGGGGAGGTTGAAGCTTTCTTT. The V and J genes are TRBV6-5 and TRBJ1-1; 9 bases map to TRBD1. The J segment lost 7 bases and the V segment lost 4 bases, leaving 7 bases of the junction unmatched. Looked up from germline, CDR1 is MNHEY and CDR2 is SVGAGI. This CDR3 comprises 14 residues.

J is TRBJ1-1 and V is TRBV9; D uncertain. This CDR3 has 15 amino acids. Germline CDR1 and CDR2: SGDLS and YYNGEE. Trimming left V 3 bases short and J 4 bases short, with 16 bases between. CDR3 protein: CASSARSSGATEAFF. The CDR3 DNA reads as TGTGCCAGCAGCGCTCGGTCATCGGGTGCCACTGAAGCTTTCTTT.

A word on this clone: Additional DNA sequences in this sample encode the identical CDR3. The genes are TRBV6-5 and TRBJ1-1; TRBD1 is a possible D gene (5 bases). The CDR3 sequence is 15 residues long. Germline V lookup: CDR1 MNHEY, CDR2 SVGAGI. V was clipped by 0 bases and J by 0 bases, with 8 bases between them. The CDR3 region is CASSYSRGMNTEAFF. The CDR3 DNA sequence: TGTGCCAGCAGTTACTCGAGGGGTATGAACACTGAAGCTTTCTTT.

The rearrangement links TRBV28 to TRBJ2-1; TRBD2 matches at 8 bases. Germline CDR1 reads MDHEN; CDR2 reads SYDVKM. This CDR3 region has 13 residues. The V and J ends lost 9 bases and 7 bases, in that order; junction bases with no gene match: 8. Written as DNA, the CDR3 is TGTGCCAGTATAACGGGAGGGGGGAATGAGCAGTTCTTC. Its protein is CASITGGGNEQFF.

The rearrangement joins TRBV12-3 or TRBV12-4 to TRBJ2-3; D not resolved. The CDR3 spans 11 residues. Trimming pared 9 bases from V and 1 base from J, leaving 5 bases between. CDR3 coding DNA: TGTGCCAGTACCCGCACAGATACGCAGTATTTT. This codes for CASTRTDTQYF.